One and the same sample provided the 14 T cell receptor beta chains below, sequenced in a study of metastatic and nonmetastatic thyroid tumors. Ahead of thyroid surgery, no patient had received treatment of any kind. TCRdb recomputed clones from the PCR reads via MiXCR. The sample consists of about 6,600 clones, roughly 33% of them appearing once. Sequencing input: adjacent normal tissue. The receptor set was obtained from a female donor with papillary thyroid cancer or a benign thyroid nodule (not recorded which). Some clones in this sample may be carry-over from other donors' samples.

This chain connects TRBV30 to TRBJ1-2, with D tentatively TRBD1 (5 bases). Trimming pared 1 base from V and 2 bases from J, leaving 14 bases between. The CDR3 is made up of 15 amino acids. Germline V gene data show CDR1 as GTSNPN and CDR2 as SVGIG (reference sequence). The chain's CDR3 is CAWSAKRGDNYGYTF. The CDR3 bases are TGTGCCTGGAGTGCTAAGCGGGGGGACAACTATGGCTACACCTTC.

In the case of this clone: The same CDR3 can be traced to other DNA sequences in this sample. The V and J genes are TRBV27 and TRBJ2-7, with D maybe TRBD1 (6 bases). Between the trimmed V and J ends, which lost 8 bases and 0 bases, there was a span of 17 bases. The CDR3 covers 15 residues. Germline assignment: CDR1 MNHEY and CDR2 SMNVEV (reference sequence). The CDR3 sequence: CASAPGQWSSYEQYF. The CDR3 bases are TGTGCCAGCGCCCCTGGACAGTGGTCCTCCTACGAGCAGTACTTC.

The genes are TRBV19 and TRBJ1-3, with 7 bases fitting TRBD1. Germline CDR1 and CDR2: LNHDA and SQIVND (reference sequence). This CDR3 contains 17 residues. With 5 bases clipped from V and 6 bases from J, the junction kept 16 bases outside the gene matches. CDR3: CASSHIPGQRGLNTIYF. CDR3 coding DNA: TGTGCCAGTAGTCATATACCGGGACAGCGAGGACTAAACACCATATATTTT.

This clone counts as large (0.1 to 1%). Other DNA sequences from this sample encode an identical CDR3 as well. The CDR3: CASSEGGTGYEQYF. In DNA, the CDR3 is TGTGCCAGCAGTGAAGGTGGAACCGGCTACGAGCAGTACTTC. The rearrangement joins TRBV2 to TRBJ2-7; D not certain. The germline CDR1 and CDR2 sequences are SNHLY and FYNNEI. This CDR3 has 14 amino acids. Trimming removed 1 base at V and 3 bases at J, with 10 bases between.

In its sample, this clone is medium-sized. V usage is TRBV30 and J usage is TRBJ2-5, with 7 bases lining up with TRBD1. Losses at the gene ends were 4 bases for V and 1 base for J; bases not matched to a gene: 6. This CDR3 has 14 residues. The germline V gene has CDR1 GTSNPN and CDR2 SVGIG (reference sequence). DNA of the CDR3: TGTGCCTGGAACAGGGGCCCGCTCCAAGAGACCCAGTACTTC. Its protein is CAWNRGPLQETQYF.

This clone was recorded a few times. The rearrangement joins TRBV6-1 to TRBJ2-3; D possibly corresponds to TRBD2 (6 bases). The V and J ends lost 6 bases and 4 bases respectively, with 20 bases between them. In germline, CDR1 is MNHNS, CDR2 SASEGT. The CDR3 extends over 16 amino acids. The CDR3 nucleotides read TGTGCCAGCAGAGCCACGGTGGTCGGGAGTTCAGATACGCAGTATTTT. This codes for CASRATVVGSSDTQYF.

The gene calls are TRBV6-1 and TRBJ1-1, with a weak D call TRBD1 (6 bases). Per germline, CDR1 MNHNS and CDR2 SASEGT. The CDR3 is 15 amino acids. Between the trimmed V and J ends, which lost 7 bases and 2 bases, there was a span of 17 bases. CDR3: CASIHRDEGNTEAFF. In DNA, the CDR3 is TGTGCCAGCATACACAGGGACGAGGGCAACACTGAAGCTTTCTTT.

This clone was seen a handful of times. The chain has TRBV24-1 and TRBJ2-1, with TRBD2 matching over 12 bases. The CDR3 extends over 14 amino acids. The V gene's germline CDR1 is KGHDR and CDR2 SFDVKD. J lost 7 bases, V lost 11 bases, and 8 bases had no gene match. Here the CDR3 DNA reads TGTGCCATATCTAGCGGGAGGGATATGAATGAGCAGTTCTTC. It specifies CAISSGRDMNEQFF.

The CDR3 bases are TGTGCCAGCAGGAAGATAGCGGCCCCCCAAGAGACCCAGTACTTC. It codes for CASRKIAAPQETQYF. V and J are TRBV6-2 or TRBV6-3 and TRBJ2-5; D is possibly TRBD2 (6 bases). The CDR3 is 15 amino acids. Trimming pared 6 bases from V and 1 base from J, leaving 15 bases between. Germline V gene data show CDR1 as MNHEY and CDR2 as SVGEGT.

As for this clone: At one end, the junction sequence differs from germline, possibly due to a read error. The genes are TRBV20-1 and TRBJ2-7; D possibly corresponds to TRBD2 (5 bases). Germline CDR1 is DFQATT and CDR2 is SNEGSKA (reference sequence). The CDR3 totals 13 residues. Here the CDR3 DNA reads TGCGGTGCTAGCTCCCGGAGGACCTACGAGCAGTACTTC. Translation gives CGASSRRTYEQYF.

The V and J genes are TRBV6-2 or TRBV6-3 and TRBJ1-5, with a tentative D call TRBD1 (6 bases). This CDR3 contains 19 residues. The V and J ends lost 2 bases and 9 bases respectively, with 29 bases between them. Per the germline V gene, CDR1 is MNHEY and CDR2 is SVGEGT. CDR3: CASSYLVRGTPSGIRPQHF. CDR3 DNA: TGTGCCAGCAGTTACCTCGTAAGGGGGACCCCATCAGGCATCAGGCCCCAGCATTTT.

This clone was seen only a few times. CDR3 sequence: CASTGEQNSPLHF. CDR3 nucleotide sequence: TGTGCCAGCACCGGGGAGCAGAATTCACCCCTCCACTTT. V usage is TRBV2 and J usage is TRBJ1-6, with no clear D. CDR1 is SNHLY, CDR2 FYNNEI, per germline. Trimming took 7 bases from V and 7 from J, leaving 11 bases between them. The CDR3 covers 13 residues.

The rearrangement joins TRBV7-2 to TRBJ1-2; D is perhaps TRBD1 (6 bases). The CDR3 is made up of 14 amino acids. V was pared by 6 bases and J by 0 bases, with 11 bases between. From germline, CDR1 is SGHTA and CDR2 FQGNSA. For the CDR3, the DNA is TGTGCCAGCAGTTACGGACAGCCTAACTATGGCTACACCTTC. It is translated as CASSYGQPNYGYTF.

The chain carries TRBV7-9 and TRBJ1-4, with no clear D. CDR1 is SEHNR and CDR2 is FQNEAQ in the germline V gene (reference sequence). This CDR3 has 11 residues. V was trimmed by 4 bases and J by 6 bases, leaving 3 bases between them. The DNA of the CDR3 is TGTGCCAGCAGCTACTATGAAAAACTGTTTTTT. It codes for CASSYYEKLFF. Full variable domain (missing parts from reference TRBV7-9 and TRBJ1-4): DTGVSQNPRHKITKRGQNVTFRCDPISEHNRLYWYRQTLGQGPEFLTYFQNEAQLEKSRLLSDRFSAERPKGSFSTLEIQRTEQGDSAMYLCASSYYEKLFFGSGTQLSVL.